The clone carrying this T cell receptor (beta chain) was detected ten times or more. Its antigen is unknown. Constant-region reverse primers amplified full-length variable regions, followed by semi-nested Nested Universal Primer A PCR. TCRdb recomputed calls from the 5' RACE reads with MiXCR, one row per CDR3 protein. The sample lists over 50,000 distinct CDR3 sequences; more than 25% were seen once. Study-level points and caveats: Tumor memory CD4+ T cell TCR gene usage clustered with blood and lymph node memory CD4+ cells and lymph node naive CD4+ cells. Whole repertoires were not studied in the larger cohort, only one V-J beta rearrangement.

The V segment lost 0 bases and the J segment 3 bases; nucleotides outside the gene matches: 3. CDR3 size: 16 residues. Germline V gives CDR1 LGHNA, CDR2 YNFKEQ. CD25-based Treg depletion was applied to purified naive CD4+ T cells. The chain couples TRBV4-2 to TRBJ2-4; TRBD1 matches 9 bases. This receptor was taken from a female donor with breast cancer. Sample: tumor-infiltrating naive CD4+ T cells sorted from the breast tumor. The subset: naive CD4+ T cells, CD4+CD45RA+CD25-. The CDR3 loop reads CASSQEDRGGKNIQYF. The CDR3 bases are TGTGCCAGCAGCCAAGAGGACAGGGGAGGCAAAAACATTCAGTACTTC.